This TCR beta chain originates from a study of long-term antiretroviral therapy in people with HIV. With survey level as its setting, the immunoSEQ assay was v3.0. TCRdb keeps only in-frame clones here, not all; method: immunoSEQ multiplex PCR. The sample has 34,000 or so clones; approximately 93% are singletons. Note on this clone: Its cognate antigen is unknown.

Notes on the study in general: Diversity increased after ART yet remained lower than in transplant donor controls.

This sequence originates from a woman between 50 and 59 years old with HIV. The source was unsorted PBMCs, collected more than 5 years after starting antiretroviral therapy.

CDR3 region: CASGRTYNEQFF. The CDR3 nucleotides read TGTGCCAGCGGCCGCACCTACAATGAGCAGTTCTTC. This chain connects TRBV11-2 to TRBJ2-1; D unclear. Trimming removed 8 bases at V and 2 bases at J, with 7 bases between. This CDR3 spans 12 amino acids. Germline V gene lookup returns CDR1 SGHAT and CDR2 FQNNGV. The full variable domain, completed using reference TRBV11-2 and TRBJ2-1, is EAGVAQSPRYKIIEKRQSVAFWCNPISGHATLYWYQQILGQGPKLLIQFQNNGVVDDSQLPKDRFSAERLKGVDSTLKIQPAKLEDSAVYLCASGRTYNEQFFGPGTRLTVL.